This T cell receptor (beta chain) was sequenced during a study of patients and donors after allogeneic stem cell transplantation. TCRdb itself ran the RT-PCR reads through MiXCR, one entry per CDR3 protein. The sample carries 10,000 to 13,000 distinct CDR3 sequences, 22% recorded once. This CDR3 is 14 amino acids long. J gave up 2 bases and V 5 bases, and 2 bases lay outside the gene matches. CDR1 and CDR2 from the germline V gene are SGHTA and FQGNSA. J is TRBJ2-1 and V is TRBV7-2; 8 positions match TRBD1. This TCR was sampled from a human donor who was either an allogeneic HSCT recipient or a stem cell or donor lymphocyte infusion donor (not recorded which). It is not recorded whose cells these are; they may come from a transplant donor. Sequencing input: blood, either unsorted or a sorted T cell fraction (not recorded which). The CDR3 protein is CASSVDRAYNEQFF. The CDR3 coding sequence is TGTGCCAGCAGCGTGGACAGGGCCTACAATGAGCAGTTCTTC.